The present entry profiles one TCR beta chain with its context. These data come from a study of T cells in Graves' hyperthyroidism and ophthalmopathy. With 4 bases clipped from V and 3 bases from J, the junction kept 6 bases outside the gene matches. The CDR3 sequence is 14 residues long. The germline V gene encodes CDR1 SNHLY and CDR2 FYNNEI. Amplification of TCR beta CDR3 regions used RNA as the template. First-round RT-PCR targeting the TCR CDR3 was performed with the HTBI primer set. MiXCR, applied by TCRdb to the multiplex PCR reads, yields one record per CDR3 protein. The sample has approximately 400,000 distinct CDR3 sequences; around 14% are singletons.

This receptor was identified in a young woman with Graves' hyperthyroidism. This sequence joins TRBV2 and TRBJ2-7; 7 bases line up with TRBD1. The sample was blood. DNA of the CDR3: TGTGCCAGCAGTGTCCAAGGGGGCGACTACGAGCAGTACTTC. Residues: CASSVQGGDYEQYF.